One T cell receptor (beta chain) is described in this entry. As yet, its antigen is unknown. This specimen comes from a study of T cells in tumors after PD-1 blockade. In the study overall: Daily vismodegib 150 mg continued in a subset of anti-PD-1-treated patients. Peripheral blood samples averaged roughly 40,000 unique clonotypes and 95,000 to 120,000 templates. Study-wide results and limits: Approximately 41% of tumor TCR clonotypes were also found in blood.

Trimming took off 3 bases at V and 3 bases at J, with 2 bases between the two ends. From germline, CDR1 is LGHDT and CDR2 YNNKEL (reference sequence). The CDR3 is 11 amino acids. Sequencing used immunoSEQ multiplex PCR; TCRdb keeps in-frame clones, though not all of them. The sample shows about 14,000 clones, 80% to 85% of them seen only once. Genomic DNA template from tumor biopsies or peripheral blood, about 600 ng to 6,004 ng input. Sequenced material: PBMCs, taken after anti-PD-1 treatment. This clonotype originated in a human donor with basal cell carcinoma. V and J are TRBV3-1 (or the pseudogene TRBV3-2) and TRBJ2-5; D call uncertain. CDR3 amino acids: CASSHEETQYF. The DNA of the CDR3 is TGTGCCAGCAGCCACGAAGAGACCCAGTACTTC.